This TCR beta chain originates from a study of blood T cell repertoires in COVID-19. Study-wide context: From the United States, Italy and Spain came samples of acute and convalescent COVID-19. In each case, the material was cDNA or gDNA derived from T cells, B-cell-depleted T cells, or PBMCs.

Original data processing: Reference gene primers were amplified, and this amplification served to estimate nucleated cell counts. Profiled with immunoSEQ multiplex PCR; TCRdb holds only in-frame clones, not every one. The DNA gave D and trimming, while V, J and clone size come from that table. Of around 220,000 clones in the sample, approximately 79% were seen once. Germline V gene sequence: CDR1 SGHVS, CDR2 FQNEAQ. This CDR3 contains 14 residues. The V gene end was trimmed by 1 base and the J gene end by 4 bases; junction bases not matched to a gene: 2. The sample was peripheral blood. The TCR sequence derives from a woman aged 40 to 50 with active or convalescent COVID-19. This chain uses TRBV7-8 with TRBJ1-1; 8 nucleotides agree with TRBD1. The CDR3 reads CASSLGTGITEAFF. Written as DNA, the CDR3 is TGTGCCAGCAGCTTAGGGACAGGGATCACTGAAGCTTTCTTT.